This T cell receptor (beta chain) is drawn from a study of CD8+CD57+ T cells in acquired aplastic anemia. Study as a whole: An average of roughly 3 ug of DNA was obtained from sorted CD4+ and CD8+ cells. An average of approximately 11 million reads for CD4+ cells was obtained from healthy donors.

Overall study findings and caveats: Sharing between patients and controls was observed for twenty-nine CD8+ CDR3 sequences. Any difference that existed in CD8+ Simpson's diversity between patients and controls was not significant.

The CDR3 loop spans 14 amino acids. Per germline, CDR1 SGHRS and CDR2 YFSETQ. Trimming pared 4 bases from V and 8 bases from J, leaving 16 bases between. In the case of this clonotype: Its antigen is still unknown.

Investigators profiled TCR beta VDJ and CDR3 from genomic DNA template. Each CDR3 protein is one row after TCRdb ran MiXCR on the reads. Of around 180,000 distinct CDR3 sequences in the sample, about 60% were seen once. Input material: sorted CD4+, CD8+, or CD8+CD57+ T cells (not recorded which) from PBMCs. This rearrangement joins TRBV5-1 to TRBJ2-1; a weak D match, TRBD2 (5 bases). This TCR came from a human donor in good health. In DNA, the CDR3 is TGCGCCAGCAGCCTGCGGGCGGAGGCCGATGAGCAGTTCTTC. This codes for CASSLRAEADEQFF.